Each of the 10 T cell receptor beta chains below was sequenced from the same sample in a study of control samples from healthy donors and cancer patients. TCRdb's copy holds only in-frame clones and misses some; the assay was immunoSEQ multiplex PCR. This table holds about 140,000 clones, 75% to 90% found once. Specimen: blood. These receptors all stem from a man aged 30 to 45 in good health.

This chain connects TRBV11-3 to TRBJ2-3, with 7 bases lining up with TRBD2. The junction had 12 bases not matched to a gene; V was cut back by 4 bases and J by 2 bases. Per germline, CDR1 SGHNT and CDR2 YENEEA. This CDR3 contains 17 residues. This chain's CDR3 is CASSSGVGREFTDTQYF. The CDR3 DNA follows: TGTGCCAGCAGCTCGGGAGTTGGGCGGGAGTTCACAGATACGCAGTATTTT.

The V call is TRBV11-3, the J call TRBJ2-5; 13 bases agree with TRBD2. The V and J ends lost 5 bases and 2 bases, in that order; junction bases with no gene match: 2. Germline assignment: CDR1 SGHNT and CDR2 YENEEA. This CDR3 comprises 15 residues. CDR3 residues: CASSQGLAGQETQYF. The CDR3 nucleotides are TGTGCCAGCAGCCAGGGACTAGCGGGGCAAGAGACCCAGTACTTC.

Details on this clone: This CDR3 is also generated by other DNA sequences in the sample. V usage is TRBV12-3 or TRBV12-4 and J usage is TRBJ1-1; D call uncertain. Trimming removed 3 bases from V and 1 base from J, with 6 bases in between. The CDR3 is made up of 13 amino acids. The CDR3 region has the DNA TGTGCCAGCAGTTTCGGCAGGAACACTGAAGCTTTCTTT. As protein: CASSFGRNTEAFF.

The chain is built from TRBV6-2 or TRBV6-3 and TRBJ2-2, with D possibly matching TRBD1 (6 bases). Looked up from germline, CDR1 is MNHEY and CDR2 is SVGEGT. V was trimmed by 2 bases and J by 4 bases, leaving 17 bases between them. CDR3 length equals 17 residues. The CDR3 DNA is TGTGCCAGCAGTTACAGCAGGGGATTAATCGGCACCGGGGAGCTGTTTTTT. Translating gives CASSYSRGLIGTGELFF.

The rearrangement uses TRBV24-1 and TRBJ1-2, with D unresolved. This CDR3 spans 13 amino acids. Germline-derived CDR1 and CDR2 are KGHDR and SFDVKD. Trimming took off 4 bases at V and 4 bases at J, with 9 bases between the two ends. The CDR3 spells CATSEGSAYGYTF. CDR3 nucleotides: TGTGCCACCAGTGAAGGGTCTGCCTATGGCTACACCTTC.

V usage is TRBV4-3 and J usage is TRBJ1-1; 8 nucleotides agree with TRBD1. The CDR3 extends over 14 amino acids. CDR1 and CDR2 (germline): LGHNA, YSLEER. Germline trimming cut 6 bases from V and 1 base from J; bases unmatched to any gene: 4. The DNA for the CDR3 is TGCGCCAGCAGAATTACAGGGGGGAACACTGAAGCTTTCTTT. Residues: CASRITGGNTEAFF.

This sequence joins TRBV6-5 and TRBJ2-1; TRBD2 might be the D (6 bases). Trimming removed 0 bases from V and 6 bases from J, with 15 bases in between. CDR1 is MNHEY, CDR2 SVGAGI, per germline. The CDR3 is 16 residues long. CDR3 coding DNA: TGTGCCAGCAGTTACTCTTCGCGGGGTTGGAGCAATGAGCAGTTCTTC. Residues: CASSYSSRGWSNEQFF.

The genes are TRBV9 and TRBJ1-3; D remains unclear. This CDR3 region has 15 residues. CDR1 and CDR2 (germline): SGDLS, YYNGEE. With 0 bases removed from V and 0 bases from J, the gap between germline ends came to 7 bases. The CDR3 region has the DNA TGTGCCAGCAGCGTAGGAGCGAGCTCTGGAAACACCATATATTTT. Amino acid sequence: CASSVGASSGNTIYF. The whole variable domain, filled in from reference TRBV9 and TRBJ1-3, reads DSGVTQTPKHLITATGQRVTLRCSPRSGDLSVYWYQQSLDQGLQFLIQYYNGEERAKGNILERFSAQQFPDLHSELNLSSLELGDSALYFCASSVGASSGNTIYFGEGSWLTVV.

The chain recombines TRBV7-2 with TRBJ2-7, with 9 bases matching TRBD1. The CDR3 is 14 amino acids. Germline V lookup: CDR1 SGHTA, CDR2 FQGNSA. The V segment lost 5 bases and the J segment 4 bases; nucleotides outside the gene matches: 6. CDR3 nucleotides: TGTGCCAGCAGCGCGGACAGGGGTACTTACGAGCAGTACTTC. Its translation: CASSADRGTYEQYF.

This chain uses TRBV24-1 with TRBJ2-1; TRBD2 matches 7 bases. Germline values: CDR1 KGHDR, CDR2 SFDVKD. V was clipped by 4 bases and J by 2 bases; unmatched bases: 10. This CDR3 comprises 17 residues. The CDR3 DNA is TGTGCCACCAGTGACGTGCAGACTAGCAGCGCCTACAATGAGCAGTTCTTC. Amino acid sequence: CATSDVQTSSAYNEQFF.